A single sample gave rise to the 18 T cell receptor beta chains below, sequenced in a study of PD-1 blockade in classical Hodgkin lymphoma. Clones were read by immunoSEQ multiplex PCR, and TCRdb kept only the in-frame ones, dropping some. Found here are roughly 60,000 clones, around 90% of them singletons; the top ten hold about 9.4%. The sample's time point: cycle 4 day 1 (C4D1), after more than five weeks of nivolumab. Every patient relapsed after autologous stem cell transplantation, and brentuximab vedotin exposure varied. The sequencing here drew on peripheral blood mononuclear cells (PBMCs), taken before the fourth cycle of nivolumab. The receptors shown here come from a human donor with classical Hodgkin lymphoma.

The table lists this clone with a few counts. This specimen includes other DNA sequences encoding the same CDR3. CDR3 in DNA: TGTGCCTGGAGTAAGAACACTGAAGCTTTCTTT. Translated, it gives CAWSKNTEAFF. The chain links TRBV30 to TRBJ1-1; D is ambiguous. This CDR3 has 11 residues. V was cut by 2 bases and J by 1 base, with 2 bases left in between. The germline V gene has CDR1 GTSNPN and CDR2 SVGIG (reference sequence).

The chain links TRBV4-1 to TRBJ2-1; 11 nucleotides align to TRBD2. In germline, CDR1 is MGHRA, CDR2 YSYEKL. The CDR3 is made up of 15 amino acids. V was pared by 4 bases and J by 4 bases, with 3 bases of the junction left unmatched. For the CDR3, the DNA is TGCGCCAGCAGCCTACTAGCGGGGGTTTACAATGAGCAGTTCTTC. Protein product: CASSLLAGVYNEQFF.

V and J are TRBV10-1 and TRBJ2-5; 8 nucleotides align to TRBD2. V gave up 2 bases and J gave up 2 bases; unmatched junction bases: 10. This CDR3 is built from 17 residues. CDR1 WNHNN and CDR2 SYGVQD come from the germline V gene (reference sequence). In nucleotides, the CDR3 is TGCGCCAGCAGTGAGGCTGGGTCTAGCGGGCTACAAGAGACCCAGTACTTC. It codes for CASSEAGSSGLQETQYF.

The J gene is TRBJ2-1, the V gene TRBV18; 7 nucleotides match TRBD2. The CDR3 has 15 amino acids. V shed 2 bases and J 10 bases; nucleotides not matched to a gene: 11. CDR1 and CDR2 from the germline V gene are KGHSH and LQKENI. The CDR3 region has the DNA TGTGCCAGCTCACCAGGGCCGTCGGGAGGTCGCGAGCAGTTCTTC. It yields the protein CASSPGPSGGREQFF.

The chain recombines TRBV5-1 with TRBJ2-2; maybe TRBD2 (5 bases). The V end was cut by 9 bases, the J end by 2 bases, with 14 bases between. In germline, CDR1 is SGHRS, CDR2 YFSETQ. The CDR3 has 14 residues. This CDR3 is CATPAGVNTGELFF. Here the CDR3 DNA reads TGCGCCACTCCGGCCGGGGTAAACACCGGGGAGCTGTTTTTT. Supplemented by reference TRBV5-1 and TRBJ2-2, the full variable domain reads KAGVTQTPRYLIKTRGQQVTLSCSPISGHRSVSWYQQTPGQGLQFLFEYFSETQRNKGNFPGRFSGRQFSNSRSEMNVSTLELGDSALYLCATPAGVNTGELFFGEGSRLTVL.

The chain links TRBV19 to TRBJ1-1; unclear D gene. Germline V CDR1 and CDR2: LNHDA, SQIVND (reference sequence). V lost 3 bases and J lost 0, with 14 bases in between. The CDR3 is 16 residues long. This chain's CDR3 is CASSIRRGGMNTEAFF. DNA of the CDR3: TGTGCCAGTAGTATCAGACGGGGAGGGATGAACACTGAAGCTTTCTTT.

The chain has TRBV5-4 and TRBJ2-7; no firm D call. Between the trimmed V and J ends, which lost 0 bases and 2 bases, there was a span of 9 bases. Germline V gene data show CDR1 as SGHNT and CDR2 as YYREEE (reference sequence). The CDR3 length is 14 residues. CDR3 amino acids: CASSLATNPYEQYF. The CDR3 DNA follows: TGTGCCAGCAGCTTGGCCACTAACCCCTACGAGCAGTACTTC.

This clone was seen once. This chain uses TRBV20-1 with TRBJ1-2, with D hard to call. The CDR3 spans 8 residues. CDR1 is DFQATT, CDR2 SNEGSKA, per germline (reference sequence). The CDR3 region has the DNA TGCAGGTCGAATGGCTACACCTTC. Translating it yields CRSNGYTF.

This clone was found once. The chain has TRBV6-1 and TRBJ1-1, with 11 nucleotides matching TRBD1. V lost 2 bases, J lost 7 bases, and 6 bases stayed unmatched. CDR3 size: 15 residues. CDR1 and CDR2 from the germline V gene are MNHNS and SASEGT. CDR3 amino acids: CASSERGDRGIEAFF. In nucleotides, the CDR3 is TGTGCCAGCAGTGAAAGGGGGGACAGGGGGATTGAAGCTTTCTTT.

V is TRBV7-9 and J is TRBJ2-3; D possibly corresponds to TRBD2 (5 bases). CDR1 and CDR2 from the germline V gene are SEHNR and FQNEAQ (reference sequence). The CDR3 has 11 amino acids. V lost 9 bases, J lost 3 bases, and 7 bases lay in between. CDR3 residues: CASQRTDTQYF. Here the CDR3 DNA reads TGTGCCAGTCAGCGGACAGATACGCAGTATTTT. The whole variable domain, filled in from reference TRBV7-9 and TRBJ2-3, reads DTGVSQNPRHKITKRGQNVTFRCDPISEHNRLYWYRQTLGQGPEFLTYFQNEAQLEKSRLLSDRFSAERPKGSFSTLEIQRTEQGDSAMYLCASQRTDTQYFGPGTRLTVL.

The rearrangement joins TRBV27 to TRBJ1-1; perhaps TRBD1 as D (6 bases). The germline V gene has CDR1 MNHEY and CDR2 SMNVEV (reference sequence). V shed 4 bases and J shed 3 bases, with 12 bases lying between them. This CDR3 spans 14 amino acids. For the CDR3, the DNA is TGTGCCAGCAGTTACGGGGGCAGCCACACTGAAGCTTTCTTT. It codes for CASSYGGSHTEAFF.

The chain is built from TRBV6-1 and TRBJ1-1; D unresolved. There are 13 residues in the CDR3. V was clipped by 8 bases and J by 8 bases, with 18 bases between them. Germline V gene lookup returns CDR1 MNHNS and CDR2 SASEGT. The CDR3 region has the DNA TGTGCCAGCTCCAAAATAGCAGGTTTCGAAGCTTTCTTT. This translates into CASSKIAGFEAFF.

In DNA form, the CDR3 reads TGTGCCAGCAGTGTCCGGACAGACTACGAGCAGTACTTC. It yields the protein CASSVRTDYEQYF. This chain links TRBV2 with TRBJ2-7, with D perhaps matching TRBD1 (6 bases). The germline V and J ends were trimmed by 4 bases and 3 bases, with 10 bases remaining between them. From germline, CDR1 is SNHLY and CDR2 FYNNEI. The CDR3 consists of 13 residues.

This chain links TRBV14 with TRBJ2-5; D is unclear. Germline V gives CDR1 SGHDN, CDR2 FVKESK. With 1 base removed from V and 5 bases from J, the gap between germline ends came to 8 bases. This CDR3 region has 13 residues. The CDR3 DNA follows: TGTGCCAGCAGCCAAGGGCCCGTGGAGACCCAGTACTTC. This encodes CASSQGPVETQYF.

The CDR3 DNA reads as TGTGCCAGCAGTTGGTCGGGGGGCGGCCTAGGGGTAGAGCAGTTCTTC. Translating it yields CASSWSGGGLGVEQFF. The chain links TRBV6-5 to TRBJ2-1, with D tentatively TRBD2 (7 bases). Germline V gene data show CDR1 as MNHEY and CDR2 as SVGAGI. This CDR3 has 16 amino acids. V lost 4 bases, J lost 10 bases, and 23 bases lay in between.

The genes are TRBV21-1 and TRBJ2-5; TRBD1 was called by the table and not checked on the DNA. TRBV21-1 represents a pseudogene. CDR3 size: 13 residues. CDR3 DNA: TGTGCCAGCAGCAAGGACAGGGAACAGACCCAGTACTTC. It encodes CASSKDREQTQYF.

This rearrangement joins TRBV11-2 to TRBJ1-1, with D perhaps TRBD1 (5 bases). The germline V gene has CDR1 SGHAT and CDR2 FQNNGV. The CDR3 is made up of 13 amino acids. The ends were cut back, 1 base at V and 8 bases at J, with 11 bases in the middle. The CDR3 loop reads CASSLALTAEAFF. The CDR3 DNA follows: TGTGCCAGCAGCTTAGCTTTGACAGCCGAAGCTTTCTTT.

The chain combines TRBV18 with TRBJ1-2, with D perhaps matching TRBD1 (6 bases). This CDR3 has 17 residues. CDR1 is KGHSH, CDR2 LQKENI, per germline. V was trimmed by 2 bases and J by 5 bases, leaving 21 bases between them. The CDR3 DNA follows: TGTGCCAGCTCACCAGTCGCCGGGACACGATCTCGATATGGCTACACCTTC. Amino acids: CASSPVAGTRSRYGYTF.